This T cell receptor (beta chain) is from a study of breast tumors, draining lymph nodes, adjacent tissues. TCRdb re-called the multiplex PCR reads with MiXCR, one entry per CDR3 protein. The sample holds approximately 130,000 distinct CDR3 sequences; around 20% are singletons and the top ten take about 2%. Samples came from axillary lymph nodes draining the breast cancer. Many counts were recorded for this clonotype. The CDR3 sequence is 12 residues long. CDR1 and CDR2 from the germline V gene are SGHTA and FQGTGA. The V end was cut by 10 bases, the J end by 1 base, with 11 bases between. This receptor was obtained from a female donor with breast cancer. Some clones in this sample may be carry-over from other donors' samples. This chain connects TRBV7-3 to TRBJ2-7; D is unclear. The specimen was axillary lymph node tissue. CDR3 nucleotides: TGTGCCAACCACCCCAGATCCTACGAGCAGTACTTC. Residues: CANHPRSYEQYF.